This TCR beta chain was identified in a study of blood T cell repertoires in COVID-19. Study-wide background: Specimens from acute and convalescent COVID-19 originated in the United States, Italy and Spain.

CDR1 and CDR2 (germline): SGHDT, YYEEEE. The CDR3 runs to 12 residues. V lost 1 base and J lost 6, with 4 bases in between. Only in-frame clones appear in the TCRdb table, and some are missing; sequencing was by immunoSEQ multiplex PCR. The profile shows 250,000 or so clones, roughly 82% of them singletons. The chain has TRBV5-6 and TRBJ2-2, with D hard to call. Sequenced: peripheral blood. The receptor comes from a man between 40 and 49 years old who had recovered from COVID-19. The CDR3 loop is CASSLQAGELFF. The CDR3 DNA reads TGTGCCAGCAGCTTGCAGGCCGGGGAGCTGTTTTTT.